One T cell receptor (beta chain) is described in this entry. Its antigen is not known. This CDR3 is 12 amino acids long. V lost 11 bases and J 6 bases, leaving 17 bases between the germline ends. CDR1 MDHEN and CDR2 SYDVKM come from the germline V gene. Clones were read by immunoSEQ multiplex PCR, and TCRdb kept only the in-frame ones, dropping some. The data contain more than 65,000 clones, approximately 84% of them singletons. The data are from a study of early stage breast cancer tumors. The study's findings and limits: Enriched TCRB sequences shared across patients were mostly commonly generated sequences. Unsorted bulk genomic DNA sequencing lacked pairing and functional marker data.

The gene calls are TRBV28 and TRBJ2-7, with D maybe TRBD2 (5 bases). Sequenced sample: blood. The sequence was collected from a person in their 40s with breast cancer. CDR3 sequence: CAVSSRDSEQYF. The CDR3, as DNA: TGTGCCGTATCCAGCCGGGATTCCGAGCAGTACTTC.